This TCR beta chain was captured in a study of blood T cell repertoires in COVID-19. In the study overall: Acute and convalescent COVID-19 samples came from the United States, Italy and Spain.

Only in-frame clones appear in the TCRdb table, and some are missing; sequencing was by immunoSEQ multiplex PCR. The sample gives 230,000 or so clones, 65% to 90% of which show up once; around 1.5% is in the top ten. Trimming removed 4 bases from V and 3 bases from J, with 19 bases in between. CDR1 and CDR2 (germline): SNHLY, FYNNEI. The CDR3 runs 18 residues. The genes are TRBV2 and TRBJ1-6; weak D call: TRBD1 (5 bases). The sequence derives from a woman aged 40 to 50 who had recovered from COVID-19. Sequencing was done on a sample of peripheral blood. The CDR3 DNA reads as TGTGCCAGCAGTGTCCCCCCCGGACAAAATTTCTATAATTCACCCCTCCACTTT. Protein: CASSVPPGQNFYNSPLHF.